A selection of T cell receptor beta chains follows, all from one sample in a study of T cell responses to AZD1222 COVID-19 vaccine. The method was immunoSEQ multiplex PCR; TCRdb's version includes in-frame clones alone and lacks a portion of them. The top ten clones hold about 5% of a sample with around 83,000 clones, around 92% of them seen once. Sequencing used peripheral blood, obtained on day 0 of AZD1222 vaccination. These receptors originate from an adult in good health. Both conserved end residues are part of each CDR3. A D gene is named only where the DNA matches it firmly. Some rows mark clone size as missing; the rest say once, few, many or name a class of expanded clone.

CDR3 protein: CAISDRASEAFF
CDR3 DNA: TGTGCCATCAGTGACAGGGCCAGTGAAGCTTTCTTT
D gene: -
CDR3 length: 12
clone size: -
J gene: TRBJ1-1
V gene: TRBV10-3

CDR3 protein: CASSLDVNSYEQYF
CDR3 DNA: TGCGCCAGCAGCTTGGACGTAAACAGCTACGAGCAGTACTTC
D gene: -
CDR3 length: 14
clone size: -
J gene: TRBJ2-7
V gene: TRBV5-1

CDR3 protein: CATSDFAGTSTDTQYF
CDR3 DNA: TGTGCCACCAGTGATTTCGCCGGGACTAGCACAGATACGCAGTATTTT
D gene: -
CDR3 length: 16
clone size: -
J gene: TRBJ2-3
V gene: TRBV24-1

CDR3 protein: CAWSSRLEAFF
CDR3 DNA: TGTGCCTGGAGTAGTAGGTTAGAAGCTTTCTTT
D gene: -
CDR3 length: 11
clone size: -
J gene: TRBJ1-1
V gene: TRBV30

CDR3 protein: CASSVSGTGGAETQYF
CDR3 DNA: TGTGCCAGTAGTGTATCCGGGACAGGGGGTGCAGAGACCCAGTACTTC
D gene: TRBD1
CDR3 length: 16
clone size: -
J gene: TRBJ2-5
V gene: TRBV19

CDR3 protein: CASSADTLNTEAFF
CDR3 DNA: TGTGCCAGCAGTGCCGACACGTTGAACACTGAAGCTTTCTTT
D gene: -
CDR3 length: 14
clone size: -
J gene: TRBJ1-1
V gene: TRBV2

CDR3 protein: CASSLSPAGLAEQETQYF
CDR3 DNA: TGTGCCAGCAGTCTGTCACCCGCAGGACTAGCCGAGCAAGAGACCCAGTACTTC
D gene: TRBD2
CDR3 length: 18
clone size: -
J gene: TRBJ2-5
V gene: TRBV27

CDR3 protein: CATSDTTGTGIYEQYF
CDR3 DNA: TGTGCCACCAGTGATACTACCGGGACAGGGATCTACGAGCAGTACTTC
D gene: TRBD1
CDR3 length: 16
clone size: -
J gene: TRBJ2-7
V gene: TRBV24-1

CDR3 protein: CASSDTGGSGNTIYF
CDR3 DNA: TGTGCCAGCAGTGATACAGGGGGATCCGGAAACACCATATATTTT
D gene: TRBD1
CDR3 length: 15
clone size: -
J gene: TRBJ1-3
V gene: TRBV6-1

CDR3 protein: CASSYQGARETQYF
CDR3 DNA: TGTGCCAGCAGTTACCAGGGGGCCCGAGAGACCCAGTACTTC
D gene: TRBD1
CDR3 length: 14
clone size: -
J gene: TRBJ2-5
V gene: TRBV28

CDR3 protein: CASSPQPLVYEQYF
CDR3 DNA: TGTGCCAGCAGCCCACAACCACTAGTCTACGAGCAGTACTTC
D gene: -
CDR3 length: 14
clone size: -
J gene: TRBJ2-7
V gene: TRBV28

CDR3 protein: CSVEARDFEAFF
CDR3 DNA: TGCAGCGTTGAAGCCAGGGACTTCGAAGCTTTCTTT
D gene: -
CDR3 length: 12
clone size: -
J gene: TRBJ1-1
V gene: TRBV29-1

CDR3 protein: CATSDRNRLSNEQFF
CDR3 DNA: TGTGCCACCAGTGATAGGAACAGGTTGAGCAATGAGCAGTTCTTC
D gene: -
CDR3 length: 15
clone size: -
J gene: TRBJ2-1
V gene: TRBV24-1

CDR3 protein: CATSDWDSASNQPQHF
CDR3 DNA: TGTGCCACCAGTGATTGGGACAGCGCGAGCAATCAGCCCCAGCATTTT
D gene: TRBD1
CDR3 length: 16
clone size: -
J gene: TRBJ1-5
V gene: TRBV24-1

CDR3 protein: CASSWGTGRYEQYF
CDR3 DNA: TGCGCCAGCAGCTGGGGGACAGGGCGCTACGAGCAGTACTTC
D gene: TRBD1
CDR3 length: 14
clone size: -
J gene: TRBJ2-7
V gene: TRBV5-1

CDR3 protein: CASSMSRWTGSTGANVLTF
CDR3 DNA: TGTGCCAGTAGTATGTCGAGGTGGACAGGGTCTACTGGGGCCAACGTCCTGACTTTC
D gene: TRBD1
CDR3 length: 19
clone size: -
J gene: TRBJ2-6
V gene: TRBV19

CDR3 protein: CATKGQTREAFF
CDR3 DNA: TGTGCCACGAAGGGACAGACGAGAGAAGCTTTCTTT
D gene: TRBD1
CDR3 length: 12
clone size: -
J gene: TRBJ1-1
V gene: TRBV10-3

CDR3 protein: CASSLPPGYYEQYF
CDR3 DNA: TGTGCCAGCAGCTTACCTCCAGGGTACTACGAGCAGTACTTC
D gene: -
CDR3 length: 14
clone size: -
J gene: TRBJ2-7
V gene: TRBV28

CDR3 protein: CASSKDRAYNQPQHF
CDR3 DNA: TGTGCCAGCAGTAAGGACAGGGCTTACAATCAGCCCCAGCATTTT
D gene: TRBD1
CDR3 length: 15
clone size: -
J gene: TRBJ1-5
V gene: TRBV9

CDR3 protein: CASSFNLPSVMGGTQYF
CDR3 DNA: TGTGCCAGCAGTTTCAATCTACCAAGTGTGATGGGGGGTACGCAGTATTTT
D gene: -
CDR3 length: 17
clone size: -
J gene: TRBJ2-3
V gene: TRBV6-2/TRBV6-3

CDR3 protein: CASSFSGRGGTADTQYF
CDR3 DNA: TGTGCCAGCAGCTTTAGCGGGAGGGGAGGGACGGCAGATACGCAGTATTTT
D gene: TRBD2
CDR3 length: 17
clone size: -
J gene: TRBJ2-3
V gene: TRBV3-1/TRBV3-2

CDR3 protein: CASSLGGTSVNIQYF
CDR3 DNA: TGTGCCAGCAGCTTAGGTGGGACTAGCGTCAACATTCAGTACTTC
D gene: TRBD2
CDR3 length: 15
clone size: -
J gene: TRBJ2-4
V gene: TRBV7-8

CDR3 protein: CASSFRGGTNEKLFF
CDR3 DNA: TGTGCCAGCAGCTTTCGGGGGGGGACTAATGAAAAACTGTTTTTT
D gene: -
CDR3 length: 15
clone size: few
J gene: TRBJ1-4
V gene: TRBV11-2

CDR3 protein: CASSLDLVVETQYF
CDR3 DNA: TGTGCCAGCAGCTTAGATTTGGTTGTGGAGACCCAGTACTTC
D gene: -
CDR3 length: 14
clone size: -
J gene: TRBJ2-5
V gene: TRBV7-2

CDR3 protein: CASSRTGTDPGNTIYF
CDR3 DNA: TGTGCCAGCAGCCGCACGGGGACAGATCCTGGAAACACCATATATTTT
D gene: TRBD1
CDR3 length: 16
clone size: -
J gene: TRBJ1-3
V gene: TRBV7-2

CDR3 protein: CASSSRAGVEKLFF
CDR3 DNA: TGTGCCAGCAGCTCAAGGGCGGGGGTTGAAAAACTGTTTTTT
D gene: -
CDR3 length: 14
clone size: -
J gene: TRBJ1-4
V gene: TRBV7-2

CDR3 protein: CASSHDGTGELFF
CDR3 DNA: TGTGCCAGCTCCCACGATGGCACCGGGGAGCTGTTTTTT
D gene: -
CDR3 length: 13
clone size: few
J gene: TRBJ2-2
V gene: TRBV3-1/TRBV3-2

CDR3 protein: CASSQVQGGEQYF
CDR3 DNA: TGCGCCAGCAGCCAAGTTCAGGGTGGCGAGCAGTACTTC
D gene: -
CDR3 length: 13
clone size: -
J gene: TRBJ2-7
V gene: TRBV4-3

CDR3 protein: CASSPSGANTGELFF
CDR3 DNA: TGTGCCAGCAGCCCAAGCGGGGCGAACACCGGGGAGCTGTTTTTT
D gene: TRBD2
CDR3 length: 15
clone size: -
J gene: TRBJ2-2
V gene: TRBV6-5

CDR3 protein: CASILAGEYNEQFF
CDR3 DNA: TGTGCCAGCATCCTAGCGGGAGAGTACAATGAGCAGTTCTTC
D gene: TRBD2
CDR3 length: 14
clone size: -
J gene: TRBJ2-1
V gene: TRBV7-2

CDR3 protein: CSVEREPETQYF
CDR3 DNA: TGCAGCGTTGAGCGGGAGCCCGAGACCCAGTACTTC
D gene: TRBD2
CDR3 length: 12
clone size: -
J gene: TRBJ2-5
V gene: TRBV29-1

CDR3 protein: CASSRGRSYEQYF
CDR3 DNA: TGTGCCAGCAGTCGAGGACGGAGCTACGAGCAGTACTTC
D gene: -
CDR3 length: 13
clone size: -
J gene: TRBJ2-7
V gene: TRBV27

CDR3 protein: CASSSAGGGYTEAFF
CDR3 DNA: TGTGCCAGCAGTTCAGCAGGGGGCGGGTACACTGAAGCTTTCTTT
D gene: TRBD1
CDR3 length: 15
clone size: -
J gene: TRBJ1-1
V gene: TRBV6-2/TRBV6-3

CDR3 protein: CATQGPARQASGANVLTF
CDR3 DNA: TGTGCCACCCAGGGGCCGGCGAGACAGGCGTCTGGGGCCAACGTCCTGACTTTC
D gene: -
CDR3 length: 18
clone size: -
J gene: TRBJ2-6
V gene: TRBV15

CDR3 protein: CASRPGTGTYEQYF
CDR3 DNA: TGTGCCAGCCGGCCCGGGACAGGGACCTACGAGCAGTACTTC
D gene: TRBD1
CDR3 length: 14
clone size: -
J gene: TRBJ2-7
V gene: TRBV11-3

CDR3 protein: CAWDRDNNEQFF
CDR3 DNA: TGTGCCTGGGACAGGGACAACAATGAGCAGTTCTTC
D gene: TRBD1
CDR3 length: 12
clone size: -
J gene: TRBJ2-1
V gene: TRBV30

CDR3 protein: CASSLASSDTQYF
CDR3 DNA: TGTGCCAGCAGCTTAGCTAGTTCAGATACGCAGTATTTT
D gene: -
CDR3 length: 13
clone size: -
J gene: TRBJ2-3
V gene: TRBV7-6

CDR3 protein: CASSSGRLDSPLHF
CDR3 DNA: TGTGCCAGCAGTTCGGGCAGGTTAGATTCACCCCTCCACTTT
D gene: -
CDR3 length: 14
clone size: -
J gene: TRBJ1-6
V gene: TRBV28

CDR3 protein: CATSADGYNEQFF
CDR3 DNA: TGTGCCACCAGTGCCGACGGATACAATGAGCAGTTCTTC
D gene: -
CDR3 length: 13
clone size: -
J gene: TRBJ2-1
V gene: TRBV24-1

CDR3 protein: CASSNGQSYNEQFF
CDR3 DNA: TGTGCCAGCAGCAACGGACAGTCCTACAATGAGCAGTTCTTC
D gene: -
CDR3 length: 14
clone size: -
J gene: TRBJ2-1
V gene: TRBV5-4

CDR3 protein: CASSMGIQETQYF
CDR3 DNA: TGTGCCAGTAGTATGGGGATTCAAGAGACCCAGTACTTC
D gene: -
CDR3 length: 13
clone size: -
J gene: TRBJ2-5
V gene: TRBV19

CDR3 protein: CASSSPWTENTEAFF
CDR3 DNA: TGTGCCAGCAGCTCGCCATGGACGGAGAACACTGAAGCTTTCTTT
D gene: -
CDR3 length: 15
clone size: -
J gene: TRBJ1-1
V gene: TRBV7-9

CDR3 protein: CASSMARGTETQYF
CDR3 DNA: TGTGCCAGTAGTATGGCCAGGGGGACAGAGACCCAGTACTTC
D gene: TRBD1
CDR3 length: 14
clone size: -
J gene: TRBJ2-5
V gene: TRBV19

CDR3 protein: CSVRTSGLYNEQFF
CDR3 DNA: TGCAGCGTCCGGACTAGCGGACTCTACAATGAGCAGTTCTTC
D gene: TRBD2
CDR3 length: 14
clone size: -
J gene: TRBJ2-1
V gene: TRBV29-1

CDR3 protein: CASSSPGLAASYEQYF
CDR3 DNA: TGTGCCAGCAGTTCCCCTGGACTAGCGGCCTCCTACGAGCAGTACTTC
D gene: TRBD2
CDR3 length: 16
clone size: -
J gene: TRBJ2-7
V gene: TRBV28

CDR3 protein: CASSIWTSGELFF
CDR3 DNA: TGTGCCAGTAGTATTTGGACATCCGGGGAGCTGTTTTTT
D gene: -
CDR3 length: 13
clone size: -
J gene: TRBJ2-2
V gene: TRBV19

CDR3 protein: CSPGRVNTYNEQFF
CDR3 DNA: TGTTCCCCGGGCAGGGTAAATACCTACAATGAGCAGTTCTTC
D gene: -
CDR3 length: 14
clone size: -
J gene: TRBJ2-1
V gene: TRBV19

CDR3 protein: CASSEWGDTGELFF
CDR3 DNA: TGTGCCAGCAGTGAATGGGGGGACACCGGGGAGCTGTTTTTT
D gene: -
CDR3 length: 14
clone size: -
J gene: TRBJ2-2
V gene: TRBV6-4

CDR3 protein: CASSPRTGAGANQPQHF
CDR3 DNA: TGTGCCAGCAGTCCCCGGACAGGGGCAGGGGCAAATCAGCCCCAGCATTTT
D gene: TRBD1
CDR3 length: 17
clone size: -
J gene: TRBJ1-5
V gene: TRBV27

CDR3 protein: CASSGVGVSTDTQYF
CDR3 DNA: TGTGCCAGCAGCGGGGTGGGGGTTAGCACAGATACGCAGTATTTT
D gene: -
CDR3 length: 15
clone size: -
J gene: TRBJ2-3
V gene: TRBV11-2

CDR3 protein: CASSQSGTSKNEQFF
CDR3 DNA: TGTGCCAGCAGTCAGAGTGGGACTAGTAAGAATGAGCAGTTCTTC
D gene: TRBD2
CDR3 length: 15
clone size: -
J gene: TRBJ2-1
V gene: TRBV28

CDR3 protein: CASSDSWGGGPLHF
CDR3 DNA: TGTGCCAGCAGTGATTCTTGGGGAGGTGGACCCCTCCACTTT
D gene: -
CDR3 length: 14
clone size: -
J gene: TRBJ1-6
V gene: TRBV2

CDR3 protein: CASGGVGRAYGYTF
CDR3 DNA: TGTGCCTCAGGGGGCGTCGGTCGGGCCTATGGCTACACCTTC
D gene: TRBD1
CDR3 length: 14
clone size: -
J gene: TRBJ1-2
V gene: TRBV5-6

CDR3 protein: CASSSDYPDTQYF
CDR3 DNA: TGTGCCAGCAGCTCGGACTATCCAGATACGCAGTATTTT
D gene: -
CDR3 length: 13
clone size: -
J gene: TRBJ2-3
V gene: TRBV5-4

CDR3 protein: CASSSRNAGVTEAFF
CDR3 DNA: TGTGCCAGCAGCTCCCGTAATGCGGGGGTCACTGAAGCTTTCTTT
D gene: -
CDR3 length: 15
clone size: -
J gene: TRBJ1-1
V gene: TRBV11-2

CDR3 protein: CASSSRTGRVYEQYF
CDR3 DNA: TGTGCCAGCAGCTCCCGGACAGGGAGAGTGTACGAGCAGTACTTC
D gene: TRBD1
CDR3 length: 15
clone size: -
J gene: TRBJ2-7
V gene: TRBV27

CDR3 protein: CASSVEWGSYNEQFF
CDR3 DNA: TGTGCCAGCAGCGTGGAGTGGGGCTCCTACAATGAGCAGTTCTTC
D gene: -
CDR3 length: 15
clone size: -
J gene: TRBJ2-1
V gene: TRBV7-2

CDR3 protein: CASSQRYTSDTQYF
CDR3 DNA: TGTGCCAGCAGCCAGCGGTATACGTCAGATACGCAGTATTTT
D gene: -
CDR3 length: 14
clone size: -
J gene: TRBJ2-3
V gene: TRBV7-9

CDR3 protein: CASSPGTGRITGELFF
CDR3 DNA: TGTGCCAGCAGTCCCGGGACAGGGAGAATCACCGGGGAGCTGTTTTTT
D gene: TRBD1
CDR3 length: 16
clone size: -
J gene: TRBJ2-2
V gene: TRBV27